These T cell receptor beta chains were read from a single sample in a study of blood T cell repertoires in COVID-19. Sequencing used immunoSEQ multiplex PCR; TCRdb keeps in-frame clones, though not all of them. The sample shows under 250,000 clones, about 80% of them seen only once. Sequenced sample: PBMCs or T cells enriched from blood (not recorded which). These receptors were collected from a woman aged 40 to 50 with acute COVID-19. Both conserved end residues are part of each CDR3. The D gene is left open where the match is weak. The size of a clone is reported for some rows only, either as once, few or many, or as a class for expanded clones.

J | length | size | V | D | DNA | CDR3
TRBJ1-2 | 14 | once | TRBV4-3 | - | TGCGCCAGCAGCCAAGTTGAGGGGGTTGGAGGCTACACCTTC | CASSQVEGVGGYTF
TRBJ1-3 | 14 | few | TRBV29-1 | TRBD1 | TGCAGCGCAACAGGGGCGGAATCTGGAAACACCATATATTTT | CSATGAESGNTIYF
TRBJ2-3 | 15 | - | TRBV4-1 | TRBD1 | TGCGCCAGCAGCCAGGGACAGTTCGCCACAGATACGCAGTATTTT | CASSQGQFATDTQYF
TRBJ2-2 | 15 | - | TRBV6-2/TRBV6-3 | - | TGTGCCAGCAGTTACTCGGGACTTCACACCGGGGAGCTGTTTTTT | CASSYSGLHTGELFF
TRBJ2-7 | 17 | - | TRBV21-1 | - | TGTGCCAGCAGCAAAGATCAGCGGGGGAAGTGGGGATACGAGCAGTACTTC | CASSKDQRGKWGYEQYF
TRBJ1-2 | 13 | - | TRBV27 | TRBD1 | TGTGCCAGCAGTCCGGGACAGCCGTATGGCTACACCTTC | CASSPGQPYGYTF
TRBJ1-1 | 13 | - | TRBV11-2 | - | TGTGCCAGCAGCTTCACAGGGACCAAGGGGAAATTCTTT | CASSFTGTKGKFF
TRBJ1-4 | 14 | - | TRBV18 | TRBD1 | TGTGCCAGCTCACTAGACAGGGAGAGTGAAAAACTGTTTTTT | CASSLDRESEKLFF
TRBJ1-4 | 14 | - | TRBV30 | TRBD1 | TGTGCCTGGAGTGTAGAACAGGGGGATGAAAAACTGTTTTTT | CAWSVEQGDEKLFF
TRBJ1-1 | 15 | once | TRBV15 | TRBD1 | TGTGCCACCAGTCATGGGACAGGGGGCCGGCCTGAAGCTTTCTTT | CATSHGTGGRPEAFF
TRBJ1-2 | 14 | - | TRBV6-5 | TRBD1 | TGTGCCAGCAGTTACCAGGGGGTAACTTATGGCTACACCTTC | CASSYQGVTYGYTF
TRBJ2-1 | 15 | - | TRBV7-9 | TRBD1 | TGTGCCAGCAGCTCCGGACAGGGTTCCTACAATGAGCAGTTCTTC | CASSSGQGSYNEQFF
TRBJ2-1 | 15 | - | TRBV7-7 | - | TGTGCCAGCAGCCCCGGGTTACCCGGGGTCAATGAGCAGTTCTTC | CASSPGLPGVNEQFF
TRBJ2-3 | 15 | - | TRBV7-2 | TRBD1 | TGTGCCAGCAGCTGGGGACAGATAGGCACAGATACGCAGTATTTT | CASSWGQIGTDTQYF
TRBJ1-1 | 15 | - | TRBV28 | TRBD1 | TGTGCCAGCAGTTCCCCTGGGACAGGGAACACTGAAGCTTTCTTT | CASSSPGTGNTEAFF
TRBJ1-4 | 14 | - | TRBV6-5 | - | TGTGCCAGCAGTTGGGAGGGGGATAATGAAAAACTGTTTTTT | CASSWEGDNEKLFF
TRBJ2-5 | 14 | - | TRBV20-1 | TRBD2 | TGCAGTGCTAGTCTCTCGGGGGGGCAAGAGACCCAGTACTTC | CSASLSGGQETQYF
TRBJ1-1 | 11 | - | TRBV30 | - | TGTGCCTCAAGCCGGGGGACTGAAGCTTTCTTT | CASSRGTEAFF
TRBJ2-3 | 16 | - | TRBV2 | TRBD2 | TGTGCCAGCGTCTTAGCGGGACTAGCGGGCACAGATACGCAGTATTTT | CASVLAGLAGTDTQYF
TRBJ2-1 | 18 | few | TRBV7-3 | - | TGTGCCAGCAGCTATCGTCGGGGGGCTCCCTTCTCCTACAATGAGCAGTTCTTC | CASSYRRGAPFSYNEQFF
TRBJ2-1 | 17 | - | TRBV28 | TRBD2 | TGTGCCAGCAGTTTTCTCAAGGGGACTAGCGGCTACAATGAGCAGTTCTTC | CASSFLKGTSGYNEQFF
TRBJ1-1 | 14 | - | TRBV18 | - | TGTGCCAGCTCACTTCTGGGGCAAAACACTGAAGCTTTCTTT | CASSLLGQNTEAFF
TRBJ2-2 | 19 | - | TRBV10-3 | TRBD2 | TGTGCCATCAGGGACGCTAGCGGGGGGGGAGGTACGAACACCGGGGAGCTGTTTTTT | CAIRDASGGGGTNTGELFF
TRBJ1-2 | 14 | - | TRBV27 | - | TGTGCCAGCAGTCCGAATTCCGGCGGTACGCGCTACACCTTC | CASSPNSGGTRYTF
TRBJ1-2 | 13 | - | TRBV21-1 | - | TGTGCCAGCAGCAGCGAATCTAACTATGGCTACACCTTC | CASSSESNYGYTF
TRBJ2-1 | 14 | - | TRBV6-2/TRBV6-3 | TRBD1 | TGTGCCAGCAGTTGGTCCGGGACAGGGGACGAGCAGTTCTTC | CASSWSGTGDEQFF
TRBJ1-3 | 17 | - | TRBV7-9 | - | TGTGCCAGCAGCTTAGGGGGGACTTTCTACTCTGGAAACACCATATATTTT | CASSLGGTFYSGNTIYF
TRBJ1-2 | 13 | - | TRBV28 | - | TGTGCCAGCAGTCAGGACAGCGTCTATGGCTACACCTTC | CASSQDSVYGYTF
TRBJ2-3 | 17 | - | TRBV4-2 | TRBD2 | TGTGCCAGCAGCCACCACCTCCAGCGGGGGGCCACAGATACGCAGTATTTT | CASSHHLQRGATDTQYF
TRBJ2-7 | 15 | - | TRBV27 | - | TGTGCCAGCAGGCAGGGAAGCGGGCCTACCTACGAGCAGTACTTC | CASRQGSGPTYEQYF
TRBJ1-5 | 15 | - | TRBV19 | TRBD1 | TGTGCCAGTAGTCGATCGGGACAGCGCAATCAGCCCCAGCATTTT | CASSRSGQRNQPQHF
TRBJ1-5 | 14 | - | TRBV6-5 | - | TGTGCCAGCATGAGGAGCGCGGAGGCCGCTCCCCAGCATTTT | CASMRSAEAAPQHF
TRBJ2-7 | 13 | once | TRBV12-3/TRBV12-4 | - | TGTGCCAGCAGCCCGGACAGTTCCTACGAGCAGTACTTC | CASSPDSSYEQYF
TRBJ2-3 | 14 | - | TRBV30 | - | TGTGCCTGGAGTGCGACTAGATTCACAGATACGCAGTATTTT | CAWSATRFTDTQYF
TRBJ2-3 | 14 | - | TRBV4-2 | - | TGTGCCAGCAGCCAAGTGGCTAGCACAGATACGCAGTATTTT | CASSQVASTDTQYF
TRBJ2-3 | 14 | - | TRBV9 | - | TGTGCCAGCAGCGTAGCACAAGGCACAGATACGCAGTATTTT | CASSVAQGTDTQYF
TRBJ1-5 | 15 | few | TRBV3-1/TRBV3-2 | TRBD1 | TGTGCCAGCAGCCCCGGGACAGGGGGGATTCAGCCCCAGCATTTT | CASSPGTGGIQPQHF
TRBJ1-1 | 11 | - | TRBV5-1 | - | TGCGCCAGCAACGGCGGGACTGAAGCTTTCTTT | CASNGGTEAFF
TRBJ2-2 | 13 | once | TRBV7-3 | - | TGTGCCAGCAGCTTATCGGTACCCGGGGAGCTGTTTTTT | CASSLSVPGELFF
TRBJ2-6 | 16 | - | TRBV3-1/TRBV3-2 | - | TGTGCCAGCAGCCAAGATAAAGGGGCAGGGGCCAACGTCCTGACTTTC | CASSQDKGAGANVLTF
TRBJ1-2 | 22 | - | TRBV21-1 | - | TGTGCCAGCAGCAAAGAGCGGGGGAGGGACGACGGTCCCAAAACGGCTAACTATGGCTACACCTTC | CASSKERGRDDGPKTANYGYTF
TRBJ1-5 | 14 | - | TRBV27 | - | TGTGCCAGCAGTTTGGAGGCTAGCAATCAGCCCCAGCATTTT | CASSLEASNQPQHF
TRBJ2-7 | 15 | - | TRBV28 | TRBD2 | TGTGCCAGCAGCCGGGGGGGGTCTTCAACCTACGAGCAGTACTTC | CASSRGGSSTYEQYF
TRBJ2-2 | 16 | - | TRBV6-1 | TRBD1 | TGTGCCAGCAGTGAAGCGCCGGGACAGGGGGCCGGGGAGCTGTTTTTT | CASSEAPGQGAGELFF
TRBJ1-1 | 14 | - | TRBV9 | - | TGTGCCAGCAGCGTAGGTCAGATGAACACTGAAGCTTTCTTT | CASSVGQMNTEAFF
TRBJ2-2 | 16 | - | TRBV28 | - | TGTGCCAGCAGTTTGGCGACAGACTTGAACACCGGGGAGCTGTTTTTT | CASSLATDLNTGELFF
TRBJ1-1 | 12 | - | TRBV29-1 | - | TGCAGCGCCGGCCAATCGAACACTGAAGCTTTCTTT | CSAGQSNTEAFF
TRBJ2-1 | 13 | once | TRBV29-1 | - | TGCAGCGTTTTATTAGACTCCTACAATGAGCAGTTCTTC | CSVLLDSYNEQFF
TRBJ2-5 | 16 | - | TRBV11-2 | TRBD1 | TGTGCCAGCAGCTTAGAGAGCTGGACAGGGGAAGAGACCCAGTACTTC | CASSLESWTGEETQYF
TRBJ2-7 | 15 | - | TRBV28 | TRBD2 | TGTGCCAGCAGTTTTGGCGGGAGGGGAACTTACGAGCAGTACTTC | CASSFGGRGTYEQYF
TRBJ1-2 | 15 | few | TRBV5-4 | - | TGTGCCAGCAGCCCTGGGGGACACCTCCTCTATGGCTACACCTTC | CASSPGGHLLYGYTF
TRBJ2-2 | 16 | few | TRBV6-2/TRBV6-3 | - | TGTGCCAGCACCCCCAACGGGCAGGGTAACACCGGGGAGCTGTTTTTT | CASTPNGQGNTGELFF
TRBJ2-3 | 16 | - | TRBV7-3 | TRBD2 | TGTGCCAGCAGCCCGGGACTAGCGGGGGGTACAGATACGCAGTATTTT | CASSPGLAGGTDTQYF
TRBJ2-3 | 19 | once | TRBV15 | TRBD2 | TGTGCCACCAGCAGAGATCTGGGATCTAGCGGGCGAACCACAGATACGCAGTATTTT | CATSRDLGSSGRTTDTQYF